This TCR beta chain appears in the sequencing data of a study of OX40 agonist ivuxolimab in advanced cancers. The sample holds a few counts of this clone. This CDR3 has 13 residues. Germline V gene sequence: CDR1 WSHSY, CDR2 SAAADI. The V gene end was trimmed by 7 bases and the J gene end by 1 base; junction bases not matched to a gene: 3. TCRdb's table, derived via immunoSEQ multiplex PCR, lists solely in-frame clones and lacks some. The sample consists of more than 75,000 clones, approximately 86% of them appearing once. The J gene is TRBJ2-5, the V gene TRBV10-2; 7 bases align to TRBD2. The source of this sequence is an adult with an advanced solid tumor such as melanoma, head and neck, liver or kidney cancer. The sample here was CD4+ or CD8+ T cells sorted from blood, taken in a trial of the OX40 agonist ivuxolimab. In DNA, the CDR3 is TGCGCCAGCACGCGGGGGACCCAAGAGACCCAGTACTTC. Its translation: CASTRGTQETQYF.